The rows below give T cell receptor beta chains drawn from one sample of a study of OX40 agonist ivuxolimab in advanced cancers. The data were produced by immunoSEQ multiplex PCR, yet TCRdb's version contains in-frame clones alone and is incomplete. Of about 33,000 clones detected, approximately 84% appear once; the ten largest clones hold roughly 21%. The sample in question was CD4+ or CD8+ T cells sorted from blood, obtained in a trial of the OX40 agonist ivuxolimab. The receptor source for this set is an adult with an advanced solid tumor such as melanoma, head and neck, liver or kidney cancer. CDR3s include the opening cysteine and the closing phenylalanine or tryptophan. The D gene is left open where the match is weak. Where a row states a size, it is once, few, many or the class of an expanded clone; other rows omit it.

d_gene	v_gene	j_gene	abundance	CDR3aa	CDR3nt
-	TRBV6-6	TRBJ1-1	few	CASSYSGGRGTEAFF	TGTGCCAGCAGTTACTCGGGGGGGCGCGGCACTGAAGCTTTCTTT
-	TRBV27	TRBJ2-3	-	CASRVRGGDTQYF	TGTGCCAGCAGGGTAAGGGGTGGAGATACGCAGTATTTT
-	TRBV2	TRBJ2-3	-	CASSTGTSEGDTQYF	TGTGCCAGCAGCACCGGGACCTCCGAGGGGGATACGCAGTATTTT
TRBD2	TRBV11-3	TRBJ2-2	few	CASSDRTSGENTGELFF	TGTGCCAGCAGCGACCGGACTAGCGGGGAGAACACCGGGGAGCTGTTTTTT
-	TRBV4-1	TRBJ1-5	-	CASSQEQGGNQPQHF	TGCGCCAGCAGCCAAGAACAGGGAGGGAATCAGCCCCAGCATTTT
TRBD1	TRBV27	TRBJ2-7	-	CASSWAQGAYEQYF	TGTGCCAGCAGTTGGGCACAGGGGGCTTACGAGCAGTACTTC
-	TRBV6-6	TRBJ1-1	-	CASSYSWPPKAFF	TGTGCCAGCAGTTACTCATGGCCCCCCAAAGCTTTCTTT
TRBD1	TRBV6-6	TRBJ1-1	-	CASSYLPTGAGTEAFF	TGTGCCAGCAGTTACCTCCCGACAGGGGCAGGGACTGAAGCTTTCTTT
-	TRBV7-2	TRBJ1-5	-	CASSSGQHWGNQPQHF	TGTGCCAGCAGCTCCGGACAGCACTGGGGCAATCAGCCCCAGCATTTT
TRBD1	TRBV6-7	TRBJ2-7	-	CASSFPDRGAGYEQYF	TGTGCCAGCAGTTTCCCGGACAGGGGGGCTGGGTACGAGCAGTACTTC
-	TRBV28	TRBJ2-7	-	CASSLLSASPYEQYF	TGTGCCAGCAGTTTATTGTCAGCCAGCCCCTACGAGCAGTACTTC